Presented here are 15 T cell receptor beta chains from one specimen sequenced in a study of technical replicates of blood from a handful of donors (dated 2017 in TCRdb). Libraries were prepared through the immunoSEQ multiplex PCR assay. TCRdb took this table from immuneACCESS and kept in-frame rearrangements with V and J called. Such tables lack part of the clones; where checked against another copy, unresolved V genes explain under half of the gap, and the rest is unexplained. This sample is represented by 75,000 to 95,000 clones; roughly 94% of them were singletons. 0.25% of the sample is held by the ten biggest clonotypes. Input material: T cells isolated from PBMCs. These receptors originate from a human donor in good health.

This chain connects TRBV19 to TRBJ2-5; 11 bases line up with TRBD2. The CDR3 is made up of 16 amino acids. The germline gives CDR1 LNHDA, CDR2 SQIVND (reference sequence). V lost 2 bases to trimming and J lost 5 bases; unmatched junction nucleotides: 7. This CDR3 is CASSITRTSGWETQYF. The CDR3 region has the DNA TGTGCCAGTAGTATAACCCGGACTAGCGGGTGGGAGACCCAGTACTTC.

The chain carries TRBV7-6 and TRBJ2-3, with D perhaps TRBD1 (6 bases). The V end lost 3 bases, the J end lost 4 bases, and 11 bases lay between the germline ends. The CDR3 runs 14 residues. Germline V gene data show CDR1 as SGHVS and CDR2 as FNYEAQ. The CDR3 region is CASSFFAGADTQYF. CDR3 coding DNA: TGTGCCAGCAGCTTTTTTGCAGGGGCAGATACGCAGTATTTT.

The rearrangement links TRBV5-1 to TRBJ1-1, with 8 nucleotides matching TRBD1. Unmatched junction bases numbered 5, after V lost 0 bases and J lost 7 bases. Looked up from germline, CDR1 is SGHRS and CDR2 is YFSETQ. This CDR3 spans 14 amino acids. CDR3 protein: CASSLEPGQVEAFF. The CDR3, as DNA: TGCGCCAGCAGCTTGGAGCCGGGACAGGTTGAAGCTTTCTTT.

The chain joins TRBV12-5 to TRBJ1-1, with 9 bases lining up with TRBD1. Trimming at V came to 5 bases and at J to 4 bases, leaving 2 bases not matched to a gene. Germline V gene lookup returns CDR1 LGHNT and CDR2 FRNRAP. The CDR3 extends over 13 amino acids. The DNA for the CDR3 is TGTGCTAGTGGTACAGGGGGCATCACTGAAGCTTTCTTT. This codes for CASGTGGITEAFF.

The rearrangement links TRBV19 to TRBJ1-2; 7 bases are shared with TRBD1. This CDR3 contains 16 residues. Germline CDR1 is LNHDA and CDR2 is SQIVND (reference sequence). V dropped 6 bases and J dropped 2; count of bases not matched to a gene: 12. CDR3 bases: TGTGCCAGTAGCCACCAGGAGGGGGCATGGAACTATGGCTACACCTTC. This codes for CASSHQEGAWNYGYTF.

The genes are TRBV27 and TRBJ2-5; 10 nucleotides match TRBD2. The CDR3 consists of 17 residues. Germline V gene lookup returns CDR1 MNHEY and CDR2 SMNVEV (reference sequence). With V trimmed by 7 bases and J by 2 bases, 13 bases remained unmatched. The CDR3 spells CASTAIAGGGPQETQYF. The CDR3 DNA reads as TGTGCCAGCACCGCGATAGCGGGAGGTGGCCCTCAAGAGACCCAGTACTTC.

This clone appeared a single time. The chain uses TRBV7-8 and TRBJ2-5, with 11 bases lining up with TRBD2. The CDR3 spans 16 residues. Germline CDR1 reads SGHVS; CDR2 reads FQNEAQ. V shed 3 bases and J 3 bases; nucleotides not matched to a gene: 6. CDR3: CASSFRPGLAEETQYF. In nucleotides, the CDR3 is TGTGCCAGCAGCTTTCGTCCGGGACTAGCGGAAGAGACCCAGTACTTC.

The gene calls are TRBV27 and TRBJ2-7, with unresolved D. Trimming removed 3 bases from V and 3 bases from J, with 12 bases in between. The CDR3 is made up of 14 amino acids. Per the germline V gene, CDR1 is MNHEY and CDR2 is SMNVEV (reference sequence). CDR3 in DNA: TGTGCCAGCAGTTTGGGTTGGAACTACTACGAGCAGTACTTC. This codes for CASSLGWNYYEQYF.

The rearrangement links TRBV27 to TRBJ2-7; no firm D call. The ends were cut back, 4 bases at V and 0 bases at J, with 7 bases in the middle. CDR3 length: 13 residues. The germline V gene has CDR1 MNHEY and CDR2 SMNVEV (reference sequence). As DNA, the CDR3 is TGTGCCAGCAGTTCCATGAGCTCCTACGAGCAGTACTTC. Translating it yields CASSSMSSYEQYF.

The chain employs TRBV15 and TRBJ1-2, with no clear D. From germline, CDR1 is LNHNV and CDR2 YYDKDF (reference sequence). There are 12 residues in the CDR3. CDR3 coding DNA: TGTGCTTCGGGTACGTCGGGCTATGGCTACACCTTC. This sequence encodes CASGTSGYGYTF.

The V gene is TRBV5-4, the J gene TRBJ2-5, with D perhaps matching TRBD2 (6 bases). Looked up from germline, CDR1 is SGHNT and CDR2 is YYREEE (reference sequence). CDR3 length: 15 amino acids. The germline V and J ends were trimmed by 2 bases and 5 bases, with 16 bases remaining between them. The CDR3 sequence is CASSFWRDPAETQYF. Here the CDR3 DNA reads TGTGCCAGCAGCTTTTGGCGGGACCCAGCGGAGACCCAGTACTTC.

The chain joins TRBV10-3 to TRBJ1-1, with TRBD1 as a possible D gene (5 bases). Germline V lookup: CDR1 ENHRY, CDR2 SYGVKD. Trimming removed 0 bases from V and 7 bases from J, with 21 bases in between. The CDR3 covers 17 residues. CDR3 in amino acids: CAISESRGSRASGEAFF. CDR3 nucleotides: TGTGCCATCAGTGAGTCCCGGGGGTCCCGAGCTTCGGGTGAAGCTTTCTTT.

V is TRBV11-2 and J is TRBJ2-2; TRBD1 agrees at 9 bases. Germline assignment: CDR1 SGHAT and CDR2 FQNNGV. V lost 5 bases, J lost 5 bases, and 12 bases stayed unmatched. The CDR3 runs to 17 residues. CDR3 sequence (DNA): TGTGCCAGCAGCCTTAAGGCACAGGGGGCGAGGACCGGGGAGCTGTTTTTT. Protein: CASSLKAQGARTGELFF.

A single count supports this clone. The V and J genes are TRBV7-6 and TRBJ2-3; 8 bases are shared with TRBD2. The CDR3 sequence is 15 residues long. Germline CDR1 is SGHVS and CDR2 is FNYEAQ. The V segment lost 0 bases and the J segment 4 bases; nucleotides outside the gene matches: 3. CDR3 sequence: CASSLAQRESDTQYF. The DNA of the CDR3 is TGTGCCAGCAGCTTAGCACAGCGGGAGTCAGATACGCAGTATTTT.

The chain joins TRBV29-1 to TRBJ1-2; 7 bases fit TRBD1. The CDR3 spans 13 residues. V shed 7 bases, J shed 4 bases, and the junction held 9 bases outside the gene matches. CDR1 and CDR2 from the germline V gene are SQVTM and ANQGSEA. CDR3 sequence: CSAQTGFTYGYTF. The CDR3 nucleotides read TGCAGCGCCCAGACAGGGTTCACCTATGGCTACACCTTC.